This T cell receptor (beta chain) was obtained from a study of blood T cell repertoires in COVID-19. J lost 5 bases, V lost 3 bases, and 4 bases had no gene match. Germline values: CDR1 ENHRY, CDR2 SYGVKD. The CDR3 runs to 15 residues. Original methodology: It was from reference gene primer amplification that nucleated cell counts were estimated. Generated by immunoSEQ multiplex PCR, the TCRdb table keeps only in-frame clones and is missing some. Clone size and V and J calls were adopted from that table, with D and trimming inferred from the DNA. This sample yields under 350,000 clones, of which around 89% are seen a single time; approximately 4.2% belongs to the top ten.

The rearrangement uses TRBV10-3 and TRBJ1-2; TRBD1 matches at 12 bases. The source of this sequence is a man aged 40-49 years with acute or convalescent COVID-19. What was sequenced was peripheral blood. The CDR3 region has the DNA TGTGCCATCAGTGATAAGGGACAGGGGGCGTATGGCTACACCTTC. This translates into CAISDKGQGAYGYTF.